This T cell receptor beta chain was documented in a study of cytomegalovirus exposure and HLA in healthy donors. Researchers ran the PCR with 60 Vbeta and 13 Jbeta primers. The assay was immunoSEQ multiplex PCR, and TCRdb's table has in-frame clones only and misses some. The sample holds under 90,000 clones. Study conclusions and caveats: The authors enumerated some 170 TCR beta chains as linked to cytomegalovirus.

The germline V gene has CDR1 LNHDA and CDR2 SQIVND (reference sequence). This CDR3 contains 16 residues. V dropped 2 bases and J dropped 1 base, with 13 bases sitting between them. On this clone itself: The antigen remains unidentified.

Sequencing was performed on PBMCs. This TCR was sampled from a man aged 45-60 years in good health and CMV-seropositive. This rearrangement joins TRBV19 to TRBJ2-3; possible D gene TRBD2, 5 bases. In nucleotides, the CDR3 is TGTGCCAGTAGTATAAGTGGGAGTGAAGGCACAGATACGCAGTATTTT. This codes for CASSISGSEGTDTQYF.